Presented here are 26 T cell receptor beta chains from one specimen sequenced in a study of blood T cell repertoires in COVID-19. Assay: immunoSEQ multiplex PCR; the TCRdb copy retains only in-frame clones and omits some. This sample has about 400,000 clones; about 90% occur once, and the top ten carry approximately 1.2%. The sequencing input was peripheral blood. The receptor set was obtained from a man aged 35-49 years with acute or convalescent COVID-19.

The CDR3 sequence is CASSDYRGNTEAFF. DNA of the CDR3: TGTGCCAGCAGCGACTACAGGGGGAACACTGAAGCTTTCTTT. This chain links TRBV9 with TRBJ1-1; 7 bases align to TRBD1. The CDR3 runs to 14 residues. The germline V gene has CDR1 SGDLS and CDR2 YYNGEE. Trimming removed 3 bases from V and 1 base from J; junction bases left unmatched: 3.

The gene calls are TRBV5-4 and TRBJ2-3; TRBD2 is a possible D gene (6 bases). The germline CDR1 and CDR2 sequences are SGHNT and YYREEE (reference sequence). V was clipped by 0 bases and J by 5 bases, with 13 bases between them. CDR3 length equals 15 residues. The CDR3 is CASSLVAGSGDTQYF. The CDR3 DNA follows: TGTGCCAGCAGCTTGGTGGCGGGATCGGGAGATACGCAGTATTTT.

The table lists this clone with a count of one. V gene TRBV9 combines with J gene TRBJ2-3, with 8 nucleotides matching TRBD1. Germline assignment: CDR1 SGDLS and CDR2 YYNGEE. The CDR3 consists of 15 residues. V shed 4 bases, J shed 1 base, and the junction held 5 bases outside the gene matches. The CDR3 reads CASSTWDRRTDTQYF. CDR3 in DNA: TGTGCCAGCAGCACATGGGACAGGCGCACAGATACGCAGTATTTT. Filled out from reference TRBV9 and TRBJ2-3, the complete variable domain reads DSGVTQTPKHLITATGQRVTLRCSPRSGDLSVYWYQQSLDQGLQFLIQYYNGEERAKGNILERFSAQQFPDLHSELNLSSLELGDSALYFCASSTWDRRTDTQYFGPGTRLTVL.

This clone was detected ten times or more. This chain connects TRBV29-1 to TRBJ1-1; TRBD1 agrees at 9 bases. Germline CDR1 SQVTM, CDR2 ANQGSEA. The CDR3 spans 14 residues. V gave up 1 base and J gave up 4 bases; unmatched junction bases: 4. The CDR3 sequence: CSVEGDRVATEAFF. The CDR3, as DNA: TGCAGCGTTGAAGGGGACAGGGTAGCCACTGAAGCTTTCTTT.

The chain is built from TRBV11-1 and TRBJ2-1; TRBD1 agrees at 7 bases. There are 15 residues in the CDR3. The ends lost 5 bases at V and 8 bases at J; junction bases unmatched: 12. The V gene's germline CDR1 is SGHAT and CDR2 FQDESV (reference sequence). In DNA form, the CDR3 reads TGTGCCAGCAGCACCCGGACAGGAAGGCCGGATGAGCAGTTCTTC. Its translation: CASSTRTGRPDEQFF.

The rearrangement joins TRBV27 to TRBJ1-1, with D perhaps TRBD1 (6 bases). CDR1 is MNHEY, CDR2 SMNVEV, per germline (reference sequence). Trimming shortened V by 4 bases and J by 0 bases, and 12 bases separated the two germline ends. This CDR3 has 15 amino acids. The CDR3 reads CASSSRQAMNTEAFF. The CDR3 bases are TGTGCCAGCAGTTCTCGACAGGCGATGAACACTGAAGCTTTCTTT.

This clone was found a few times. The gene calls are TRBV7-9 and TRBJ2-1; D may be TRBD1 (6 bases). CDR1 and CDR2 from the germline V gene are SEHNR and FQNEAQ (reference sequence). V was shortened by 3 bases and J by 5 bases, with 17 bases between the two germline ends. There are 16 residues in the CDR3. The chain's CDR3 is CASSFTTGTLHNEQFF. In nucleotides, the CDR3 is TGTGCCAGCAGCTTCACCACAGGGACCCTTCACAATGAGCAGTTCTTC.

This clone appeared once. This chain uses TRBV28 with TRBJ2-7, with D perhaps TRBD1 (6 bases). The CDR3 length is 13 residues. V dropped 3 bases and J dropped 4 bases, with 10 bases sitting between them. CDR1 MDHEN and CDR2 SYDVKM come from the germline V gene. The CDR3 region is CASSFVTGYEQYF. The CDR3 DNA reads TGTGCCAGCAGTTTTGTCACAGGGTACGAGCAGTACTTC.

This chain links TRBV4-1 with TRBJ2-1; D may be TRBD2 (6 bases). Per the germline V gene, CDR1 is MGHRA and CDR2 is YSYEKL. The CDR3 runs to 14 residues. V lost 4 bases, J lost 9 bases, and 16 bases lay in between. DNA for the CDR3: TGCGCCAGCAGCCCCGGTGGGGGGAATATTGAGCAGTTCTTC. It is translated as CASSPGGGNIEQFF.

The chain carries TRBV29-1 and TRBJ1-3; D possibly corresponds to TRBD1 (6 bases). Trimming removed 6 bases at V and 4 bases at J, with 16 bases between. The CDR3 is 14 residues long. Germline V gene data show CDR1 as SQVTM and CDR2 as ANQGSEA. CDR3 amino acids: CSVDSTGSGNTIYF. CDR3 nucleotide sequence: TGCAGCGTCGACTCAACAGGGTCGGGAAACACCATATATTTT. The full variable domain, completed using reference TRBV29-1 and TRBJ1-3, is SAVISQKPSRDICQRGTSLTIQCQVDSQVTMMFWYRQQPGQSLTLIATANQGSEATYESGFVIDKFPISRPNLTFSTLTVSNMSPEDSSIYLCSVDSTGSGNTIYFGEGSWLTVV.

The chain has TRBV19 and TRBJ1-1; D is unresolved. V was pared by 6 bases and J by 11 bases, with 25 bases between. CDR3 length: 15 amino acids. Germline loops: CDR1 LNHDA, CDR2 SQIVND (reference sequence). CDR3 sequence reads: CASSDFTSARWRAFF. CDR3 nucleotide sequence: TGTGCCAGTAGCGACTTCACTAGTGCACGTTGGAGGGCTTTCTTT.

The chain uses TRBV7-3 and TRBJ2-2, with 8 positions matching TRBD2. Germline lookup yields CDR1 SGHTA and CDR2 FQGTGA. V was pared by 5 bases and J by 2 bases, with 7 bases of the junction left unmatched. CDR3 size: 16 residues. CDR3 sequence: CASSPSIAGNTGELFF. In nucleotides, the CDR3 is TGTGCCAGCAGCCCGTCAATAGCGGGAAACACCGGGGAGCTGTTTTTT.

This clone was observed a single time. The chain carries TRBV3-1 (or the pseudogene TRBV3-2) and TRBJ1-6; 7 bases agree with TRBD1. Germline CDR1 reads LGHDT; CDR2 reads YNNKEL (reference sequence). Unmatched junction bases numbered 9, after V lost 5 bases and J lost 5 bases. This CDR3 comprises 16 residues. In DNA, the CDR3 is TGTGCCAGCAGCGCGGACAGGATAGACAATAATTCACCCCTCCACTTT. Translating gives CASSADRIDNNSPLHF.

This CDR3 is CASSQDELAGGRDTQYF. The DNA of the CDR3 is TGCGCCAGCAGCCAAGATGAGCTAGCGGGGGGCAGAGATACGCAGTATTTT. The J gene is TRBJ2-3, the V gene TRBV4-3, with TRBD2 identical over 11 bases. The length of the CDR3 is 17 residues. V gave up 0 bases and J gave up 5 bases; unmatched junction bases: 7. The germline CDR1 and CDR2 sequences are LGHNA and YSLEER.

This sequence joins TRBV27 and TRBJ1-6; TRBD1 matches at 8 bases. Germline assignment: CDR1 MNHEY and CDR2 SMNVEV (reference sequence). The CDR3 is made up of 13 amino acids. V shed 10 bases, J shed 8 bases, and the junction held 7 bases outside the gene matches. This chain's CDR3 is CATSQGGYSPLHF. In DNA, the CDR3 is TGTGCCACCTCACAGGGGGGGTATTCACCCCTCCACTTT.

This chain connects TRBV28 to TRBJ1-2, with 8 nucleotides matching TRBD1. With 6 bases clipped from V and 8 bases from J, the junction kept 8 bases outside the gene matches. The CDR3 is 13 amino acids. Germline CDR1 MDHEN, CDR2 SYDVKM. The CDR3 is CASRQTGEHGYTF. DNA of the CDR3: TGTGCCAGCAGACAGACAGGGGAGCACGGCTACACCTTC.

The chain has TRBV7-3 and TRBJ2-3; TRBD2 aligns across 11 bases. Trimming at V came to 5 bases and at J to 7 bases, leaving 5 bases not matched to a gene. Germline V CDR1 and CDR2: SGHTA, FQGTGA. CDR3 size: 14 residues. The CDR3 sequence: CASSLSGRANTQYF. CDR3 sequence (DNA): TGTGCCAGCAGCCTTAGCGGGAGGGCGAATACGCAGTATTTT.

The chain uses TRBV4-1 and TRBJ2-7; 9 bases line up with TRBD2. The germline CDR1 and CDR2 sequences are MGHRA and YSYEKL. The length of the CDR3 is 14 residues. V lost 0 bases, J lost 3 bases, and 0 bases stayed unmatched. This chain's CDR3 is CASSQEAGGYEQYF. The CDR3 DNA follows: TGCGCCAGCAGCCAAGAAGCGGGGGGCTACGAGCAGTACTTC.

CDR3 bases: TGTGCCAGCAGTGAGGCGGGTCGAATTTTATACAATGAGCAGTTCTTC. Protein sequence: CASSEAGRILYNEQFF. The chain recombines TRBV6-1 with TRBJ2-1, with D perhaps TRBD2 (5 bases). The CDR3 contains 16 residues. Germline CDR1 and CDR2: MNHNS and SASEGT. Between the trimmed V and J ends, which lost 3 bases and 4 bases, there was a span of 16 bases.

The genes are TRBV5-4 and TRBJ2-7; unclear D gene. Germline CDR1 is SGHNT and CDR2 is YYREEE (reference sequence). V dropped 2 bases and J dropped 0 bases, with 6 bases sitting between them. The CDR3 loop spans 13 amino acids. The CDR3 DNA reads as TGTGCCAGCAGCTTCTTGAGCTCCTACGAGCAGTACTTC. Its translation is CASSFLSSYEQYF. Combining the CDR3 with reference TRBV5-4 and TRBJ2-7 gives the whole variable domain ETGVTQSPTHLIKTRGQQVTLRCSSQSGHNTVSWYQQALGQGPQFIFQYYREEENGRGNFPPRFSGLQFPNYSSELNVNALELDDSALYLCASSFLSSYEQYFGPGTRLTVT.

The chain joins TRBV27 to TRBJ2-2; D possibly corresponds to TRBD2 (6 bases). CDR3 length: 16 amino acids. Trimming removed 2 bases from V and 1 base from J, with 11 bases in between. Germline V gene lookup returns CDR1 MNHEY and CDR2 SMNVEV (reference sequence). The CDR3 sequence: CASSLNPGGNTGELFF. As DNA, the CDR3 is TGTGCCAGCAGTTTAAACCCCGGGGGGAACACCGGGGAGCTGTTTTTT.

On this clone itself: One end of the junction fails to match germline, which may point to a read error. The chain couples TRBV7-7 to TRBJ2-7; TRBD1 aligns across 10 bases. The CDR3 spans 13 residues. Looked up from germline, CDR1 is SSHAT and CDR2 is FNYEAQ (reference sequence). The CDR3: CASSLDRGREQYF. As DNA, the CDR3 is TGTGCTAGCAGCCTGGACAGGGGGAGGGAGCAGTACTTC.

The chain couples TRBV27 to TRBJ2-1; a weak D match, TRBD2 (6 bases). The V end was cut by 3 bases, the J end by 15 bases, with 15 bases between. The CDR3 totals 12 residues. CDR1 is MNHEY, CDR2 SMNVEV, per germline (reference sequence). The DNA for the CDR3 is TGTGCCAGCAGTTTGCCGGGGGATGGTCTGTTCTTC. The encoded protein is CASSLPGDGLFF.

CDR3 nucleotides: TGTGCCATCAGTGAGCCGGACAGGTTTCAGTACTTC. Translating gives CAISEPDRFQYF. The J gene is TRBJ2-5, the V gene TRBV10-3; 7 bases agree with TRBD1. V shed 2 bases and J 11 bases; nucleotides not matched to a gene: 5. There are 12 residues in the CDR3. CDR1 is ENHRY, CDR2 SYGVKD, per germline.

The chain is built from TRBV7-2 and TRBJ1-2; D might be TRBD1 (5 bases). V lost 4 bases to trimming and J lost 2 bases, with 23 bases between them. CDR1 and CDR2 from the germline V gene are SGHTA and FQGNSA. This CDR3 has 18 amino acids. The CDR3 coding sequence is TGTGCCAGCAGCTGGCCCGCTACCTTGACAGAACGCAACTATGGCTACACCTTC. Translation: CASSWPATLTERNYGYTF.

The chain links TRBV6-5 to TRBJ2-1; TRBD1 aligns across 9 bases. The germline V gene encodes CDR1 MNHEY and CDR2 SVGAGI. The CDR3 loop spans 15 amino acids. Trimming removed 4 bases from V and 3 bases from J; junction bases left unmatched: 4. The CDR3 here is CASSFTGGVYNEQFF. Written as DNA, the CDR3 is TGTGCCAGCAGTTTCACAGGGGGCGTCTACAATGAGCAGTTCTTC.